This T cell receptor (beta chain) was sequenced in a study of shared clonotypes between healthy human individuals. Study at large: For every donor, three CD4 naive, three CD4 memory, two CD8 naive and one CD8 memory plates were used.

All the donors were Caucasian adults who lived in Nashville, Tennessee. Researchers reported that CD8 memory united CD45RO+ cells with CCR7-negative CD45RA+ TemRA cells. The table came from immunoSEQ multiplex PCR; TCRdb's copy has only in-frame clones and leaves some out. The data hold 110,000 or so clones, with more than 65% observed a single time. The ends were cut back, 2 bases at V and 12 bases at J, with 14 bases in the middle. CDR3 size: 13 residues. CDR1 and CDR2 (germline): MDHEN, SYDVKM. Sequences were obtained from memory CD8+ T cells sorted from blood. This sample's subset: CD45RO+ cells pooled with CCR7-negative TemRA cells. The chain links TRBV28 to TRBJ2-1; no clear D gene. This clonotype was obtained from a woman aged 30 to 39 in good health. CDR3 protein: CASSLRNLHGQFF. CDR3 DNA: TGTGCCAGCAGTTTACGCAACCTTCACGGGCAGTTCTTC.